This passage covers 27 T cell receptor beta chains from one sample sequenced in a study of blood T cell repertoires in COVID-19. Profiled with immunoSEQ multiplex PCR; TCRdb holds only in-frame clones, not every one. The data contain approximately 190,000 clones, around four fifths of them singletons. The sequencing input was peripheral blood. These receptors came from a human donor in a cohort sampled during active COVID-19.

The rearrangement uses TRBV7-9 and TRBJ2-7; 9 nucleotides line up with TRBD1. The CDR3 sequence is 15 residues long. After removal of 5 bases from V and 1 base from J, the junction contained 6 bases not matched to a gene. Germline-derived CDR1 and CDR2 are SEHNR and FQNEAQ (reference sequence). CDR3 in amino acids: CASSATTGGSYEQYF. The CDR3 DNA reads TGTGCCAGCAGCGCCACGACAGGGGGTTCCTACGAGCAGTACTTC.

The DNA for the CDR3 is TGTGCCAGCAGTTATCGCAGGGGGGCTAACTATGGCTACACCTTC. Its protein product is CASSYRRGANYGYTF. V and J are TRBV27 and TRBJ1-2, with 7 bases lining up with TRBD1. The length of the CDR3 is 15 residues. Germline V gene data show CDR1 as MNHEY and CDR2 as SMNVEV (reference sequence). After removal of 4 bases from V and 0 bases from J, the junction contained 5 bases not matched to a gene.

The V gene is TRBV5-5, the J gene TRBJ2-5, with 7 bases that match TRBD2. Trimming cost V 4 bases and J 5 bases; bases outside gene matches: 2. The germline gives CDR1 SGHKS, CDR2 YYEKEE (reference sequence). This CDR3 region has 12 residues. The CDR3 spells CASSHSGETQYF. The CDR3 DNA follows: TGTGCCAGCAGCCATAGCGGGGAGACCCAGTACTTC.

The V and J genes are TRBV5-1 and TRBJ2-3; TRBD1 is a possible D gene (5 bases). Germline V gene sequence: CDR1 SGHRS, CDR2 YFSETQ. V shed 0 bases and J shed 6 bases, with 14 bases lying between them. The CDR3 has 15 residues. CDR3 bases: TGCGCCAGCAGCTTGGTCGCAGGGTTCTCCGATACGCAGTATTTT. Its protein product is CASSLVAGFSDTQYF.

The chain has TRBV28 and TRBJ1-1, with D tentatively TRBD1 (6 bases). Between the trimmed V and J ends, which lost 8 bases and 3 bases, there was a span of 16 bases. Germline V gene lookup returns CDR1 MDHEN and CDR2 SYDVKM. CDR3 length equals 14 residues. CDR3 amino acids: CASAGTKGDTEAFF. As DNA, the CDR3 is TGTGCCAGCGCAGGGACTAAGGGGGACACTGAAGCTTTCTTT.

The CDR3 region has the DNA TGTGCCAGCAGTGAATCGTCAACAGGGCGGCAGTACGTC. Protein: CASSESSTGRQYV. The genes are TRBV6-1 and TRBJ2-7; D perhaps matches TRBD1 (6 bases). CDR1 and CDR2 (germline): MNHNS, SASEGT. V was trimmed by 2 bases and J by 9 bases, leaving 14 bases between them. This CDR3 contains 13 residues.

The chain is built from TRBV5-6 and TRBJ1-1; TRBD1 is a possible D gene (6 bases). Germline CDR1 SGHDT, CDR2 YYEEEE. The V and J ends lost 3 bases and 1 base respectively, with 13 bases between them. CDR3 length: 15 amino acids. The chain's CDR3 is CASSSQGYENTEAFF. CDR3 coding DNA: TGTGCCAGCAGCTCCCAGGGGTATGAGAACACTGAAGCTTTCTTT.

V is TRBV21-1 and J is TRBJ1-6; the DNA was not used to check the table's D call, TRBD1. TRBV21-1 is a documented pseudogene. CDR3 size: 22 residues. The CDR3 DNA reads as TGTGCCAGCAGCACCCGACGAGCAGGGGGCTTCATTGGGCGGCGAGTTAATTCACCCCTCCACTTT. As protein: CASSTRRAGGFIGRRVNSPLHF.

This chain connects TRBV7-9 to TRBJ2-1, with D possibly matching TRBD1 (5 bases). The V gene lost 5 bases and the J gene lost 6 bases, with 17 bases spanning the gap. This CDR3 comprises 15 residues. CDR1 SEHNR and CDR2 FQNEAQ come from the germline V gene (reference sequence). The CDR3: CASSNPGQGFNEQFF. The CDR3 bases are TGTGCCAGCAGCAATCCAGGGCAGGGCTTCAATGAGCAGTTCTTC. Full variable domain (outside the CDR3, taken from reference TRBV7-9 and TRBJ2-1): DTGVSQNPRHKITKRGQNVTFRCDPISEHNRLYWYRQTLGQGPEFLTYFQNEAQLEKSRLLSDRFSAERPKGSFSTLEIQRTEQGDSAMYLCASSNPGQGFNEQFFGPGTRLTVL.

The chain joins TRBV28 to TRBJ2-7; 10 positions agree with TRBD1. The CDR3 loop spans 18 amino acids. V lost 6 bases and J lost 1; bases outside the gene matches: 15. Germline CDR1 reads MDHEN; CDR2 reads SYDVKM. CDR3 DNA sequence: TGTGCCAGCAGAGGACAGGGGGTGGGGGGGCGATTTTCCTACGAGCAGTACTTC. Amino acids: CASRGQGVGGRFSYEQYF.

V gene TRBV3-1 (or the pseudogene TRBV3-2) combines with J gene TRBJ2-3; D perhaps matches TRBD2 (6 bases). Per the germline V gene, CDR1 is LGHDT and CDR2 is YNNKEL (reference sequence). V lost 1 base and J 4 bases, leaving 12 bases between the germline ends. CDR3 length equals 15 residues. The CDR3 here is CASSQGLGGSDTQYF. The DNA of the CDR3 is TGTGCCAGCAGCCAAGGTCTGGGGGGATCAGATACGCAGTATTTT.

The chain employs TRBV24-1 and TRBJ2-1; 9 bases align to TRBD1. CDR1 and CDR2 from the germline V gene are KGHDR and SFDVKD. This CDR3 is built from 15 residues. Trimming took 3 bases from V and 9 from J; bases not matched to a gene: 8. CDR3 sequence reads: CATSDPGQGIGEQFF. CDR3 nucleotides: TGTGCCACCAGTGATCCGGGACAGGGCATAGGTGAGCAGTTCTTC.

The chain has TRBV15 and TRBJ1-2; 10 bases are a match to TRBD1. The V gene end was trimmed by 1 base and the J gene end by 6 bases; junction bases not matched to a gene: 2. The CDR3 has 14 amino acids. Germline CDR1 reads LNHNV; CDR2 reads YYDKDF (reference sequence). In nucleotides, the CDR3 is TGTGCCACCAGCAGAGCCGGGACAGGGGATGGCTACACCTTC. Its translation: CATSRAGTGDGYTF.

A word on this clone: This specimen includes other DNA sequences encoding the same CDR3. The chain recombines TRBV7-8 with TRBJ1-5, with D unclear. The ends were cut back, 5 bases at V and 4 bases at J, with 9 bases in the middle. Germline V gene data show CDR1 as SGHVS and CDR2 as FQNEAQ. This CDR3 has 13 amino acids. The CDR3 DNA follows: TGTGCCAGCAGCCTCAGGTTAAATCAGCCCCAGCATTTT. Its protein product is CASSLRLNQPQHF. The variable domain in full, with the rest retrieved from reference TRBV7-8 and TRBJ1-5, is GAGVSQSPRYKVAKRGQDVALRCDPISGHVSLFWYQQALGQGPEFLTYFQNEAQLDKSGLPSDRFFAERPEGSVSTLKIQRTQQEDSAVYLCASSLRLNQPQHFGDGTRLSIL.

The chain has TRBV21-1 and TRBJ1-5. TRBV21-1 is a pseudogene segment. The CDR3 length is 16 residues. CDR3 bases: TGTGCCAGCAGCAAAGAGGAAGGGGAGGGAGGTAAGCCCCAGCATTTT. This codes for CASSKEEGEGGKPQHF.

V and J are TRBV27 and TRBJ1-6; perhaps TRBD1 as D (6 bases). Germline V gene lookup returns CDR1 MNHEY and CDR2 SMNVEV (reference sequence). Trimming removed 5 bases from V and 10 bases from J, with 18 bases in between. There are 15 residues in the CDR3. CDR3 nucleotide sequence: TGTGCCAGCAGTCAAACAGGGAATGATGAGTCACCCCTCCACTTT. The encoded protein is CASSQTGNDESPLHF.

J is TRBJ1-2 and V is TRBV30; D remains ambiguous. Trimming removed 8 bases at V and 2 bases at J, with 15 bases between. Germline CDR1 is GTSNPN and CDR2 is SVGIG (reference sequence). The length of the CDR3 is 13 residues. The CDR3 here is CARKFGENYGYTF. Written as DNA, the CDR3 is TGTGCCCGCAAGTTTGGGGAGAACTATGGCTACACCTTC.

J is TRBJ2-5 and V is TRBV29-1; D is unresolved. The CDR3 is 11 amino acids. The germline V gene has CDR1 SQVTM and CDR2 ANQGSEA. Trimming pared 5 bases from V and 0 bases from J, leaving 4 bases between. CDR3 sequence: CSVLHQETQYF. The CDR3 DNA sequence: TGCAGCGTTCTCCACCAAGAGACCCAGTACTTC.

This chain uses TRBV6-5 with TRBJ1-4; D might be TRBD1 (5 bases). V shed 2 bases and J shed 8 bases, with 18 bases lying between them. The CDR3 contains 16 residues. CDR1 and CDR2 from the germline V gene are MNHEY and SVGAGI. The CDR3 region has the DNA TGTGCCAGCAGTTACCGCCCTTTTGGGCCAGGGGAAAAACTGTTTTTT. Translated, it gives CASSYRPFGPGEKLFF.

The gene calls are TRBV2 and TRBJ2-6, with D unclear. CDR1 is SNHLY and CDR2 is FYNNEI in the germline V gene. V gave up 6 bases and J gave up 0 bases, with 3 bases separating them. This CDR3 spans 13 amino acids. CDR3 amino acids: CASSLSGANVLTF. CDR3 nucleotide sequence: TGTGCCAGCAGCCTCTCTGGGGCCAACGTCCTGACTTTC.

The rearrangement links TRBV6-6 to TRBJ2-2; 7 bases are a match to TRBD2. V dropped 4 bases and J dropped 7; count of bases not matched to a gene: 12. The CDR3 covers 16 residues. CDR1 is MNHNY, CDR2 SVGAGI, per germline (reference sequence). CDR3 in amino acids: CASSSLGRERDGELFF. The DNA of the CDR3 is TGTGCCAGCAGTTCCCTAGGGCGGGAGAGGGACGGGGAGCTGTTTTTT.

The genes are TRBV4-2 and TRBJ2-2; 11 positions match TRBD2. The CDR3 runs 20 residues. Germline V gene sequence: CDR1 LGHNA, CDR2 YNFKEQ. The V and J ends lost 0 bases and 7 bases, in that order; junction bases with no gene match: 16. The CDR3 bases are TGTGCCAGCAGCCAAGACGGAGGCTATAGCGGGAGGGCCTTGGGCGGGGAGCTGTTTTTT. Protein sequence: CASSQDGGYSGRALGGELFF.

With regard to this clone: Other DNA sequences from this sample encode an identical CDR3 as well. J is TRBJ2-1 and V is TRBV9, with 8 bases lining up with TRBD2. In germline, CDR1 is SGDLS, CDR2 YYNGEE. After removal of 2 bases from V and 4 bases from J, the junction contained 5 bases not matched to a gene. This CDR3 is built from 15 residues. The CDR3 nucleotides read TGTGCCAGCAGCGTCGCGGGGGGATCGTACAATGAGCAGTTCTTC. Translating it yields CASSVAGGSYNEQFF.

This chain uses TRBV6-5 with TRBJ1-1, with D hard to call. The V and J ends lost 5 bases and 7 bases respectively, with 14 bases between them. The germline V gene has CDR1 MNHEY and CDR2 SVGAGI. This CDR3 contains 13 residues. Written as DNA, the CDR3 is TGTGCCAGCAGTCCGGAGACCGCGCGTGAAGCTTTCTTT. Its protein product is CASSPETAREAFF.

The chain is built from TRBV2 and TRBJ2-1; D possibly corresponds to TRBD2 (6 bases). CDR3 size: 19 residues. V dropped 6 bases and J dropped 5 bases, with 29 bases sitting between them. Germline V gives CDR1 SNHLY, CDR2 FYNNEI. The CDR3 loop reads CASSRRYLGRIGEDNEQFF. For the CDR3, the DNA is TGTGCCAGCAGCCGCCGATATCTAGGACGAATCGGGGAGGACAATGAGCAGTTCTTC.

V usage is TRBV19 and J usage is TRBJ2-3; weak D call: TRBD1 (5 bases). The CDR3 is 16 residues long. Germline-derived CDR1 and CDR2 are LNHDA and SQIVND (reference sequence). Trimming took off 5 bases at V and 0 bases at J, with 15 bases between the two ends. CDR3 bases: TGTGCCAGTAGTCCGTGGGGCTCCGCTAGCACAGATACGCAGTATTTT. Translated, it gives CASSPWGSASTDTQYF. The full variable domain, its missing parts supplied by reference TRBV19 and TRBJ2-3, is DGGITQSPKYLFRKEGQNVTLSCEQNLNHDAMYWYRQDPGQGLRLIYYSQIVNDFQKGDIAEGYSVSREKKESFPLTVTSAQKNPTAFYLCASSPWGSASTDTQYFGPGTRLTVL.

This clone was picked up one time. The rearrangement links TRBV5-1 to TRBJ2-3; D is unclear. CDR3 size: 16 residues. Deletions cut 0 bases from V and 0 bases from J, with 11 bases between. Germline loops: CDR1 SGHRS, CDR2 YFSETQ. This CDR3 is CASSLAYQRSTDTQYF. The CDR3 region has the DNA TGCGCCAGCAGCTTGGCTTACCAGAGGAGCACAGATACGCAGTATTTT. The variable domain in full, completed from reference TRBV5-1 and TRBJ2-3, reads KAGVTQTPRYLIKTRGQQVTLSCSPISGHRSVSWYQQTPGQGLQFLFEYFSETQRNKGNFPGRFSGRQFSNSRSEMNVSTLELGDSALYLCASSLAYQRSTDTQYFGPGTRLTVL.